One and the same sample provided the 32 T cell receptor beta chains below, sequenced in a study of shared clonotypes between healthy human individuals. The method was immunoSEQ multiplex PCR; TCRdb's version includes in-frame clones alone and lacks a portion of them. Among about 380,000 clones listed, about 97% were seen once. Sequencing used memory CD8+ T cells sorted from blood. Subset in this sample: CD45RO+ cells pooled with CCR7-negative TemRA cells. The receptors derive from a man younger than 40 in good health.

The chain has TRBV6-5 and TRBJ1-5; D perhaps matches TRBD1 (5 bases). The CDR3 covers 13 residues. The germline V gene encodes CDR1 MNHEY and CDR2 SVGAGI. V was clipped by 8 bases and J by 6 bases, with 14 bases between them. CDR3 in amino acids: CASGVWGSQPQHF. CDR3 bases: TGTGCCAGCGGGGTTTGGGGGTCTCAGCCCCAGCATTTT.

The CDR3 DNA reads TGTGCCAGCAGCCAACCGGGACTAGCGGCTTACGAGCAGTACTTC. This translates into CASSQPGLAAYEQYF. The V call is TRBV4-2, the J call TRBJ2-7; TRBD2 matches 11 bases. The CDR3 totals 15 residues. Germline V gene sequence: CDR1 LGHNA, CDR2 YNFKEQ. J lost 4 bases, V lost 2 bases, and 4 bases had no gene match.

The V gene is TRBV12-5, the J gene TRBJ1-5, with 8 bases that match TRBD1. The CDR3 runs to 16 residues. With 8 bases clipped from V and 11 bases from J, the junction kept 20 bases outside the gene matches. The germline V gene encodes CDR1 LGHNT and CDR2 FRNRAP. The CDR3 bases are TGTGCTAGTTCCCCGGGACAGGCGACTGAGTTCTCGTCCCAGCATTTT. It specifies CASSPGQATEFSSQHF.

The chain joins TRBV29-1 to TRBJ2-3, with 11 bases matching TRBD2. J gave up 4 bases and V 6 bases, and 6 bases lay outside the gene matches. This CDR3 region has 14 residues. CDR1 is SQVTM, CDR2 ANQGSEA, per germline. CDR3 in DNA: TGCAGCGTGGATCCGGGACTAGCGGCAGATACGCAGTATTTT. Its translation: CSVDPGLAADTQYF.

The rearrangement links TRBV6-5 to TRBJ1-2, with D maybe TRBD1 (6 bases). The CDR3 is made up of 15 amino acids. Trimming stripped 5 bases from V and 3 bases from J, with 16 bases between. The germline V gene encodes CDR1 MNHEY and CDR2 SVGAGI. DNA for the CDR3: TGTGCCAGCAGTGCCTTGGGGGGCGCCCACTATGGCTACACCTTC. This codes for CASSALGGAHYGYTF.

The chain is built from TRBV2 and TRBJ2-1, with 7 bases matching TRBD1. V lost 6 bases, J lost 0 bases, and 8 bases stayed unmatched. Germline V gives CDR1 SNHLY, CDR2 FYNNEI. This CDR3 is built from 16 residues. Written as DNA, the CDR3 is TGTGCCAGCAGACTAAACAGGGGTAGCTCCTACAATGAGCAGTTCTTC. Amino acids: CASRLNRGSSYNEQFF.

V is TRBV6-1 and J is TRBJ2-3; no reliable D call. Trimming removed 2 bases at V and 2 bases at J, with 8 bases between. The CDR3 sequence is 14 residues long. Germline CDR1 and CDR2: MNHNS and SASEGT. DNA for the CDR3: TGTGCCAGCAGTGAACTGATCTACACAGATACGCAGTATTTT. Amino acids: CASSELIYTDTQYF.

CDR3 sequence (DNA): TGTGCCAGCACGGGGGAGCGAGGAGAGACCCAGTACTTC. It yields the protein CASTGERGETQYF. The chain recombines TRBV2 with TRBJ2-5; TRBD2 might be the D (6 bases). V was pared by 7 bases and J by 4 bases, with 13 bases between. The length of the CDR3 is 13 residues. CDR1 and CDR2 (germline): SNHLY, FYNNEI. The whole variable domain, filled in from reference TRBV2 and TRBJ2-5, reads EPEVTQTPSHQVTQMGQEVILRCVPISNHLYFYWYRQILGQKVEFLVSFYNNEISEKSEIFDDQFSVERPDGSNFTLKIRSTKLEDSAMYFCASTGERGETQYFGPGTRLLVL.

The chain combines TRBV18 with TRBJ2-1, with 11 positions matching TRBD2. CDR1 and CDR2 from the germline V gene are KGHSH and LQKENI. The length of the CDR3 is 18 residues. The ends lost 0 bases at V and 7 bases at J; junction bases unmatched: 11. The CDR3, as DNA: TGTGCCAGCTCACCACCGAGTCCGCGTACTAGCGGGAGTAATGAGCAGTTCTTC. Protein product: CASSPPSPRTSGSNEQFF.

The rearrangement joins TRBV6-5 to TRBJ1-1, with D possibly TRBD1 on 5 matching bases. Trimming pared 4 bases from V and 0 bases from J, leaving 12 bases between. Germline V gene data show CDR1 as MNHEY and CDR2 as SVGAGI. The CDR3 runs 15 residues. CDR3 coding DNA: TGTGCCAGCAGTTCGACAGTTCCAATGAACACTGAAGCTTTCTTT. It encodes CASSSTVPMNTEAFF.

The gene calls are TRBV6-5 and TRBJ2-7, with 7 bases identical to TRBD1. The CDR3 has 16 residues. Germline trimming cut 0 bases from V and 2 bases from J; bases unmatched to any gene: 7. Germline CDR1 is MNHEY and CDR2 is SVGAGI. The CDR3 reads CASSYSIGQVTYEQYF. The CDR3 DNA reads as TGTGCCAGCAGTTACTCGATAGGACAGGTTACCTACGAGCAGTACTTC.

This chain uses TRBV7-2 with TRBJ1-3, with no clear D. CDR1 is SGHTA and CDR2 is FQGNSA in the germline V gene. V shed 3 bases and J shed 0 bases, with 6 bases lying between them. The CDR3 sequence is 14 residues long. CDR3 DNA: TGTGCCAGCAGCTTGGGATACTCTGGAAACACCATATATTTT. Residues: CASSLGYSGNTIYF.

The chain carries TRBV18 and TRBJ2-5, with D tentatively TRBD1 (6 bases). The CDR3 runs to 12 residues. V lost 6 bases and J 4 bases, leaving 9 bases between the germline ends. Germline loops: CDR1 KGHSH, CDR2 LQKENI. The CDR3 DNA sequence: TGTGCCAGCTCTTCACAGGGAGAGACCCAGTACTTC. As protein: CASSSQGETQYF. The whole variable domain, filled in from reference TRBV18 and TRBJ2-5, reads NAGVMQNPRHLVRRRGQEARLRCSPMKGHSHVYWYRQLPEEGLKFMVYLQKENIIDESGMPKERFSAEFPKEGPSILRIQQVVRGDSAAYFCASSSQGETQYFGPGTRLLVL.

V gene TRBV27 combines with J gene TRBJ1-5; D gene ambiguous. Germline assignment: CDR1 MNHEY and CDR2 SMNVEV (reference sequence). The CDR3 has 15 amino acids. Trimming left V 2 bases short and J 0 bases short, with 8 bases between. The CDR3 DNA reads TGTGCCAGCAGTTTAGAGGACGGTAGCAATCAGCCCCAGCATTTT. It encodes CASSLEDGSNQPQHF.

The V call is TRBV2, the J call TRBJ2-7; a weak D match, TRBD2 (6 bases). This CDR3 comprises 15 residues. Germline V gene lookup returns CDR1 SNHLY and CDR2 FYNNEI. Trimming took 6 bases from V and 2 from J, leaving 17 bases between them. CDR3 protein: CASRPSNGGAYEQYF. CDR3 nucleotides: TGTGCCAGCAGGCCGTCGAATGGAGGGGCCTACGAGCAGTACTTC.

The V gene is TRBV2, the J gene TRBJ1-2; D is unclear. CDR3 size: 13 residues. Trimming stripped 10 bases from V and 8 bases from J, with 20 bases between. Germline CDR1 SNHLY, CDR2 FYNNEI. CDR3 in amino acids: CATTARGISGYTF. The CDR3 DNA reads TGTGCCACCACCGCGAGAGGGATCAGCGGCTACACCTTC.

The V gene is TRBV2, the J gene TRBJ2-5; D is perhaps TRBD1 or TRBD2 (5 bases each). Germline CDR1 SNHLY, CDR2 FYNNEI. Trimming removed 4 bases at V and 2 bases at J, with 14 bases between. There are 15 residues in the CDR3. In DNA, the CDR3 is TGTGCCAGCAGTGGTCGGGGCAGGGTACAAGAGACCCAGTACTTC. It yields the protein CASSGRGRVQETQYF.

V gene TRBV7-8 combines with J gene TRBJ2-3; TRBD2 is a possible D gene (5 bases). Germline CDR1 is SGHVS and CDR2 is FQNEAQ. V gave up 2 bases and J gave up 0 bases, with 12 bases separating them. The CDR3 consists of 16 residues. The CDR3 reads CASSLSRARSTDTQYF. The CDR3 bases are TGTGCCAGCAGCTTATCGCGGGCTCGTAGCACAGATACGCAGTATTTT.

The rearrangement links TRBV27 to TRBJ2-3; 9 bases match TRBD2. CDR1 is MNHEY, CDR2 SMNVEV, per germline (reference sequence). The J segment lost 8 bases and the V segment lost 3 bases, leaving 12 bases of the junction unmatched. CDR3 length equals 16 residues. CDR3: CASSFAPTSSGATQYF. The CDR3 nucleotides read TGTGCCAGCAGTTTTGCACCAACCTCTAGCGGGGCTACGCAGTATTTT.

The chain combines TRBV2 with TRBJ2-3; a weak D match, TRBD2 (6 bases). V was cut by 5 bases and J by 0 bases, with 9 bases left in between. The CDR3 runs 14 residues. Germline assignment: CDR1 SNHLY and CDR2 FYNNEI. CDR3 sequence (DNA): TGTGCCAGCAGTCGGACTATCAGCACAGATACGCAGTATTTT. It yields the protein CASSRTISTDTQYF.

V gene TRBV28 combines with J gene TRBJ2-6; D uncertain. Trimming cost V 1 base and J 0 bases, with 7 bases left between them. CDR1 MDHEN and CDR2 SYDVKM come from the germline V gene. CDR3 length equals 16 residues. Here the CDR3 reads CASSLSFSSGANVLTF. The CDR3 DNA sequence: TGTGCCAGCAGTTTATCCTTCAGCTCTGGGGCCAACGTCCTGACTTTC.

The rearrangement links TRBV9 to TRBJ1-2; 8 bases fit TRBD1. Germline CDR1 reads SGDLS; CDR2 reads YYNGEE. J was trimmed by 5 bases and V by 3 bases; bases with no gene match: 3. The CDR3 has 13 residues. CDR3 sequence (DNA): TGTGCCAGCAGCGACGACAGGGGTTATGGCTACACCTTC. Amino acid sequence: CASSDDRGYGYTF. Full variable domain (missing parts from reference TRBV9 and TRBJ1-2): DSGVTQTPKHLITATGQRVTLRCSPRSGDLSVYWYQQSLDQGLQFLIQYYNGEERAKGNILERFSAQQFPDLHSELNLSSLELGDSALYFCASSDDRGYGYTFGSGTRLTVV.

V usage is TRBV7-9 and J usage is TRBJ2-7; TRBD2 matches 7 bases. The CDR3 sequence is 16 residues long. Unmatched junction bases numbered 9, after V lost 1 base and J lost 3 bases. Germline values: CDR1 SEHNR, CDR2 FQNEAQ (reference sequence). The CDR3 here is CASSLVANGLVYEQYF. The CDR3 DNA sequence: TGTGCCAGCAGCTTAGTAGCTAACGGACTAGTCTACGAGCAGTACTTC.

The rearrangement links TRBV7-2 to TRBJ2-5, with D perhaps TRBD1 or TRBD2 (5 bases each). The germline CDR1 and CDR2 sequences are SGHTA and FQGNSA. This CDR3 has 13 amino acids. V was clipped by 8 bases and J by 1 base, with 11 bases between them. The DNA for the CDR3 is TGTGCCAGCCAAGAGGGACCCCAAGAGACCCAGTACTTC. Translation gives CASQEGPQETQYF.

Concerning this clone: Additional DNA sequences in this sample encode the identical CDR3. V and J are TRBV6-1 and TRBJ2-7; no firm D call. This CDR3 has 12 amino acids. V lost 7 bases to trimming and J lost 0 bases, with 7 bases between them. Per the germline V gene, CDR1 is MNHNS and CDR2 is SASEGT. The CDR3 DNA reads TGTGCCAGCAAGGGTGGCTCCTACGAGCAGTACTTC. Residues: CASKGGSYEQYF.

The chain recombines TRBV29-1 with TRBJ2-5; TRBD2 aligns across 11 bases. Germline CDR1 and CDR2: SQVTM and ANQGSEA. After removal of 4 bases from V and 4 bases from J, the junction contained 2 bases not matched to a gene. CDR3 length equals 13 residues. CDR3 residues: CSVVAGGGETQYF. CDR3 DNA: TGCAGCGTTGTAGCGGGAGGGGGAGAGACCCAGTACTTC.

This clone was recorded once. J is TRBJ2-7 and V is TRBV5-5; 10 positions agree with TRBD1. This CDR3 region has 14 residues. Trimming at V came to 3 bases and at J to 7 bases, leaving 7 bases not matched to a gene. Germline V CDR1 and CDR2: SGHKS, YYEKEE (reference sequence). DNA of the CDR3: TGTGCCAGCAGCTCCGGGACAGGGGTAATAGAGCAGTACTTC. Its translation is CASSSGTGVIEQYF.

The V gene is TRBV28, the J gene TRBJ1-1, with 8 bases matching TRBD1. This CDR3 region has 15 residues. Germline trimming cut 2 bases from V and 0 bases from J; bases unmatched to any gene: 2. The V gene's germline CDR1 is MDHEN and CDR2 SYDVKM. The CDR3 DNA sequence: TGTGCCAGCAGTTTAACAGGGGGAATGAACACTGAAGCTTTCTTT. It is translated as CASSLTGGMNTEAFF.

V usage is TRBV10-2 and J usage is TRBJ2-2; D is possibly TRBD2 (6 bases). The CDR3 runs 14 residues. V was cut by 7 bases and J by 2 bases, with 11 bases left in between. In germline, CDR1 is WSHSY, CDR2 SAAADI. CDR3 coding DNA: TGCGCCAGCAAAGCTAGCGCCAACACCGGGGAGCTGTTTTTT. Amino acid sequence: CASKASANTGELFF.

The rearrangement joins TRBV6-6 to TRBJ2-1, with 8 bases fitting TRBD1. CDR3 length: 15 amino acids. Germline values: CDR1 MNHNY, CDR2 SVGAGI (reference sequence). The trim removed 6 bases at V and 5 bases at J, leaving 9 bases unmatched. CDR3 loop: CASSYHGTGDNEQFF. CDR3 bases: TGTGCCAGCAGCTACCACGGGACAGGAGACAATGAGCAGTTCTTC.

This chain connects TRBV27 to TRBJ1-6; 8 positions agree with TRBD1. With V trimmed by 5 bases and J by 8 bases, 8 bases remained unmatched. This CDR3 contains 15 residues. CDR1 is MNHEY and CDR2 is SMNVEV in the germline V gene (reference sequence). The CDR3 DNA reads TGTGCCAGCAGTCCCTACAGGGGGAGGGATTCACCCCTCCACTTT. Protein: CASSPYRGRDSPLHF.

This clone was recorded once. The chain joins TRBV10-3 to TRBJ1-5, with D perhaps matching TRBD1 (5 bases). The CDR3 covers 14 residues. V lost 4 bases, J lost 1 base, and 8 bases lay in between. The germline CDR1 and CDR2 sequences are ENHRY and SYGVKD. This CDR3 is CAISVGGSNQPQHF. The CDR3 DNA follows: TGTGCCATCAGTGTCGGGGGAAGCAATCAGCCCCAGCATTTT.